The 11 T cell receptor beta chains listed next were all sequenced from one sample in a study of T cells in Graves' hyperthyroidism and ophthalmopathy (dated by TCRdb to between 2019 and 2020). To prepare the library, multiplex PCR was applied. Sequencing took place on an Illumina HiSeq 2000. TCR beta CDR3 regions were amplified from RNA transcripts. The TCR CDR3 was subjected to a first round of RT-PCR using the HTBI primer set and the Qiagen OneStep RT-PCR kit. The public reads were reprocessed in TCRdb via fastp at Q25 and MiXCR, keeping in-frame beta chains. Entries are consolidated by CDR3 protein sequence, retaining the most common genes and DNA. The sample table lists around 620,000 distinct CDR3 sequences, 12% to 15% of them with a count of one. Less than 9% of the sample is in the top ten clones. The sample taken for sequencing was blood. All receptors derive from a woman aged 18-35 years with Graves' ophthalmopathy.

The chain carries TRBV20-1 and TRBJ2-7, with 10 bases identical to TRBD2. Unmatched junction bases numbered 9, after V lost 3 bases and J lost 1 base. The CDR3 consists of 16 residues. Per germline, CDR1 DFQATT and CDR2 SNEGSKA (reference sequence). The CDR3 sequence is CSASPIPSGSSYEQYF. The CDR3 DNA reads TGCAGTGCTAGTCCGATTCCTAGCGGGAGTTCCTACGAGCAGTACTTC.

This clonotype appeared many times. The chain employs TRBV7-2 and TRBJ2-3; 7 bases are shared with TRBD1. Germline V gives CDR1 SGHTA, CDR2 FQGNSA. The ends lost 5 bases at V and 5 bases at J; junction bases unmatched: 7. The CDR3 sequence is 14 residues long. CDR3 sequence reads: CASSRQGSGDTQYF. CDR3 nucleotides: TGTGCCAGCAGCCGACAGGGTTCCGGAGATACGCAGTATTTT. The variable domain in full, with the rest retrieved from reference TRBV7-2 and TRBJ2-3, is GAGVSQSPSNKVTEKGKDVELRCDPISGHTALYWYRQSLGQGLEFLIYFQGNSAPDKSGLPSDRFSAERTGGSVSTLTIQRTQQEDSAVYLCASSRQGSGDTQYFGPGTRLTVL.

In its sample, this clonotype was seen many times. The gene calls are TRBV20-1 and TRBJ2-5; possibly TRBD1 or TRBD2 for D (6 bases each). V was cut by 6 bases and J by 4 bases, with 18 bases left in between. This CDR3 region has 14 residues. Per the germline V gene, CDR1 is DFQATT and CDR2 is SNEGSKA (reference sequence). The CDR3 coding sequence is TGCAGTGCGAGCCACGGGGGCGAAGGAGAGACCCAGTACTTC. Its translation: CSASHGGEGETQYF.

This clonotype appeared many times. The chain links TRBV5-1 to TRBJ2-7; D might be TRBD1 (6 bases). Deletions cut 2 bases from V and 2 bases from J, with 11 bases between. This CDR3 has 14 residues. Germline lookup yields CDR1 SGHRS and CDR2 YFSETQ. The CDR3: CASSFGGTTYEQYF. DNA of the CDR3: TGCGCCAGCAGCTTCGGTGGGACAACCTACGAGCAGTACTTC.

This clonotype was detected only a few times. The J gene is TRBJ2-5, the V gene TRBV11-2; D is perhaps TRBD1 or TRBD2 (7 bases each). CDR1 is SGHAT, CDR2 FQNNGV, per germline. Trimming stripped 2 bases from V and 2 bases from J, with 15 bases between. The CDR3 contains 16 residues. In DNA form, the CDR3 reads TGTGCCAGCAGCTTAATGGGGGGGACAGAACAAGAGACCCAGTACTTC. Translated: CASSLMGGTEQETQYF.

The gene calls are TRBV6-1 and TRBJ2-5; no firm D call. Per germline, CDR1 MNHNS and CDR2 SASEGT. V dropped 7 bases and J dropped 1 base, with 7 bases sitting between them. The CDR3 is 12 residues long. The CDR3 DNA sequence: TGTGCCAGCAAGTACGTCCAAGAGACCCAGTACTTC. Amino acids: CASKYVQETQYF.

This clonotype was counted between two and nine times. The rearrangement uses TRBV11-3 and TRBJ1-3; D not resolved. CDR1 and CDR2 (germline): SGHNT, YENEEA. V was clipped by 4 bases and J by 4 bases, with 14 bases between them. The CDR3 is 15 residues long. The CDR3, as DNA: TGTGCCAGCAGCTCTGGCGTAGGGTCCGGAAACACCATATATTTT. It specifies CASSSGVGSGNTIYF.

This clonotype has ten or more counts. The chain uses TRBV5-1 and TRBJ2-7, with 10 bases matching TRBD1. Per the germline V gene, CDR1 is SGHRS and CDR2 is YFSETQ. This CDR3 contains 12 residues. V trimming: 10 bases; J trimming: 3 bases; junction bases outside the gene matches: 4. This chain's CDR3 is CAGGQGVYEQYF. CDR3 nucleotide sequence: TGCGCCGGAGGACAGGGGGTCTACGAGCAGTACTTC.

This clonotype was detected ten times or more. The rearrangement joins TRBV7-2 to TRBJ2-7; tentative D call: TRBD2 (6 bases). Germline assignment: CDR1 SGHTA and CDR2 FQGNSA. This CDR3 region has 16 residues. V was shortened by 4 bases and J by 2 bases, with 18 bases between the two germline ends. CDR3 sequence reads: CASSYGAWDSTYEQYF. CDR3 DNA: TGTGCCAGCAGCTATGGGGCCTGGGACTCAACCTACGAGCAGTACTTC.

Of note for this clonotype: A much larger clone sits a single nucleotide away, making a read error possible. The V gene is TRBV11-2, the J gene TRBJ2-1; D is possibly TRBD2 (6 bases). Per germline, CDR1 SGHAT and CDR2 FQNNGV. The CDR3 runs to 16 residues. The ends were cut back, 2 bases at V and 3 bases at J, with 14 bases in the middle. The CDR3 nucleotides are TGTGCCAGCAGCTTATTGGGCTTAGCGGTCTACAATGAGCAGTTCTTC. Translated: CASSLLGLAVYNEQFF. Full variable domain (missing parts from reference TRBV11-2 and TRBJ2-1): EAGVAQSPRYKIIEKRQSVAFWCNPISGHATLYWYQQILGQGPKLLIQFQNNGVVDDSQLPKDRFSAERLKGVDSTLKIQPAKLEDSAVYLCASSLLGLAVYNEQFFGPGTRLTVL.

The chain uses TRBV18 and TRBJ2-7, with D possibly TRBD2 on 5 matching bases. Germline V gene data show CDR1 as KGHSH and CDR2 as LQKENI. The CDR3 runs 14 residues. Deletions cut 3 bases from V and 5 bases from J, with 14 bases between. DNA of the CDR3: TGTGCCAGCTCACCCACCGGGGTGAGCCACGAGCAGTACTTC. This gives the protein CASSPTGVSHEQYF.